Each of the 8 T cell receptor beta chains below was sequenced from the same sample in a study of blood T cell repertoires in COVID-19. TCRdb keeps only in-frame clones here, not all; method: immunoSEQ multiplex PCR. The sample lists 200,000 or so clones, 80% occurring once. Sample: PBMCs or T cells enriched from blood (not recorded which). These receptors all come from a woman between 40 and 50 years old with acute COVID-19.

The rearrangement joins TRBV5-6 to TRBJ2-1; 10 bases fit TRBD2. Germline V CDR1 and CDR2: SGHDT, YYEEEE. CDR3 size: 18 residues. The V segment lost 0 bases and the J segment 4 bases; nucleotides outside the gene matches: 10. CDR3 amino acids: CASSLVWHKRGGYNEQFF. CDR3 in DNA: TGTGCCAGCAGCTTGGTTTGGCACAAGCGGGGGGGTTACAATGAGCAGTTCTTC. Full variable domain (remainder filled in from reference TRBV5-6 and TRBJ2-1): DAGVTQSPTHLIKTRGQQVTLRCSPKSGHDTVSWYQQALGQGPQFIFQYYEEEERQRGNFPDRFSGHQFPNYSSELNVNALLLGDSALYLCASSLVWHKRGGYNEQFFGPGTRLTVL.

The rearrangement uses TRBV18 and TRBJ1-2; D is unclear. The CDR3 has 15 amino acids. Germline CDR1 and CDR2: KGHSH and LQKENI. V gave up 3 bases and J gave up 4 bases, with 15 bases separating them. In nucleotides, the CDR3 is TGTGCCAGCTCACCGGGCAGCTTCTTGAGCTATGGCTACACCTTC. Residues: CASSPGSFLSYGYTF.

The chain joins TRBV6-6 to TRBJ1-5; D uncertain. Germline V gene data show CDR1 as MNHNY and CDR2 as SVGAGI (reference sequence). This CDR3 is built from 12 residues. The CDR3 loop is CTVAESNQPQHF. CDR3 nucleotide sequence: TGTACTGTCGCGGAGAGCAATCAGCCCCAGCATTTT.

This chain links TRBV18 with TRBJ1-1; D gene ambiguous. Germline V gene lookup returns CDR1 KGHSH and CDR2 LQKENI. This CDR3 has 14 residues. V lost 3 bases and J lost 5, with 13 bases in between. In nucleotides, the CDR3 is TGTGCCAGCTCACCTCTTACGACGGGGACTGAAGCTTTCTTT. This translates into CASSPLTTGTEAFF.

The J gene is TRBJ2-5, the V gene TRBV5-1, with D hard to call. Germline assignment: CDR1 SGHRS and CDR2 YFSETQ. V was pared by 0 bases and J by 5 bases, with 11 bases between. CDR3 size: 14 residues. The CDR3 DNA sequence: TGCGCCAGCAGCTTGGACGTCTCCGGGGAGACCCAGTACTTC. Its protein is CASSLDVSGETQYF.

The rearrangement joins TRBV24-1 to TRBJ1-2, with D perhaps TRBD1 (6 bases). There are 17 residues in the CDR3. V was cut by 3 bases and J by 1 base, with 17 bases left in between. Germline values: CDR1 KGHDR, CDR2 SFDVKD. In DNA, the CDR3 is TGTGCCACCAGTGATGCCACAGGACAGTCCCGTAACTATGGCTACACCTTC. This encodes CATSDATGQSRNYGYTF.

This sequence joins TRBV6-5 and TRBJ1-3, with TRBD1 as a possible D gene (5 bases). Germline V CDR1 and CDR2: MNHEY, SVGAGI. V was clipped by 6 bases and J by 3 bases, with 15 bases between them. This CDR3 has 15 residues. CDR3 in amino acids: CASRDSGTGGNTIYF. CDR3 in DNA: TGTGCCAGCAGAGACTCCGGGACTGGTGGAAACACCATATATTTT.

The V gene is TRBV4-1, the J gene TRBJ2-2, with D perhaps TRBD2 (6 bases). The CDR3 has 18 amino acids. CDR1 MGHRA and CDR2 YSYEKL come from the germline V gene. The V and J ends lost 0 bases and 0 bases respectively, with 14 bases between them. As DNA, the CDR3 is TGCGCCAGCAGCCAAGACCGGGGAGGCCGAGCGAACACCGGGGAGCTGTTTTTT. It translates to CASSQDRGGRANTGELFF.